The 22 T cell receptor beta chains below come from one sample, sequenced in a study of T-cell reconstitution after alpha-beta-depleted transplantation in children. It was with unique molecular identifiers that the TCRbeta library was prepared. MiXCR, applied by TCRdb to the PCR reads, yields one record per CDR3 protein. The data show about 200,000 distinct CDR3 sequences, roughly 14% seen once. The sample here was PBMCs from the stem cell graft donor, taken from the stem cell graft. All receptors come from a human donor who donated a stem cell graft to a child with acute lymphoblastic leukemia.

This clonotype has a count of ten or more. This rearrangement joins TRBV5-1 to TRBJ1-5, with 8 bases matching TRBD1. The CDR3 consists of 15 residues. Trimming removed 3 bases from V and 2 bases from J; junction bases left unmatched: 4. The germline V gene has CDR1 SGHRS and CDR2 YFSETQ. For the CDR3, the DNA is TGCGCCAGCAGCTCGACAGGGGACGGCAATCAGCCCCAGCATTTT. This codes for CASSSTGDGNQPQHF. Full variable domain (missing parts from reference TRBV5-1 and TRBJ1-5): KAGVTQTPRYLIKTRGQQVTLSCSPISGHRSVSWYQQTPGQGLQFLFEYFSETQRNKGNFPGRFSGRQFSNSRSEMNVSTLELGDSALYLCASSSTGDGNQPQHFGDGTRLSIL.

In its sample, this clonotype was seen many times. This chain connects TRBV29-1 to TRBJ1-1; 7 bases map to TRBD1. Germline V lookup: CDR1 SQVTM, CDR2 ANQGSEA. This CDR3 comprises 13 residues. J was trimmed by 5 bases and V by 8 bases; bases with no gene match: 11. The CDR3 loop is CSITGVRWTEAFF. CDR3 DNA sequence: TGCAGCATAACAGGGGTTAGGTGGACTGAAGCTTTCTTT.

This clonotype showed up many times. As DNA, the CDR3 is TGCGCCAGCAGCTTGGACACGTTCAACACTGAAGCTTTCTTT. Amino acid sequence: CASSLDTFNTEAFF. This chain joins TRBV5-1 and TRBJ1-1; no firm D call. CDR3 size: 14 residues. V was shortened by 0 bases and J by 2 bases, with 8 bases between the two germline ends. The germline CDR1 and CDR2 sequences are SGHRS and YFSETQ.

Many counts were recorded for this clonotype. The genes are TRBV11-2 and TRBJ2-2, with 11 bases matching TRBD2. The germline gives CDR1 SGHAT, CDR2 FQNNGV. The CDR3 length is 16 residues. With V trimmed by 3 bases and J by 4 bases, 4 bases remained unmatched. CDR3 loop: CASSFTSGSSTGELFF. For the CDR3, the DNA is TGTGCCAGCAGCTTCACTAGCGGGAGCAGCACCGGGGAGCTGTTTTTT.

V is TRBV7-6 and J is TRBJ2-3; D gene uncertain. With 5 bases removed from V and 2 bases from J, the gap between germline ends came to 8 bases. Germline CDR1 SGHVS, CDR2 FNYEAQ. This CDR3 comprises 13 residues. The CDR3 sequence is CASSLIVTDTQYF. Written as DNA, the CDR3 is TGTGCCAGCAGCCTAATCGTCACAGATACGCAGTATTTT. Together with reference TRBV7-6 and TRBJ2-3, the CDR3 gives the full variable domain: GAGVSQSPRYKVTKRGQDVALRCDPISGHVSLYWYRQALGQGPEFLTYFNYEAQQDKSGLPNDRFSAERPEGSISTLTIQRTEQRDSAMYRCASSLIVTDTQYFGPGTRLTVL.

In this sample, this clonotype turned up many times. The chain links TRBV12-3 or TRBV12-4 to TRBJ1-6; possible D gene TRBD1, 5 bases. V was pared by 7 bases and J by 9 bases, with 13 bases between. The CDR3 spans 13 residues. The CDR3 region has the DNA TGTGCCAGCAAAGACCTGCAGGGTTCACCCCTCCACTTT. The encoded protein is CASKDLQGSPLHF.

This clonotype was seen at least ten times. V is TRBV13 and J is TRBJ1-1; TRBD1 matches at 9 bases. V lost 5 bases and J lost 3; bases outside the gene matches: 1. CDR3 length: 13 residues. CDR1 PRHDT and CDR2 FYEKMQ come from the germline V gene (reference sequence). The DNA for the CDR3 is TGTGCCAGCAGCGGGGACAGGGACACTGAAGCTTTCTTT. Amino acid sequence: CASSGDRDTEAFF.

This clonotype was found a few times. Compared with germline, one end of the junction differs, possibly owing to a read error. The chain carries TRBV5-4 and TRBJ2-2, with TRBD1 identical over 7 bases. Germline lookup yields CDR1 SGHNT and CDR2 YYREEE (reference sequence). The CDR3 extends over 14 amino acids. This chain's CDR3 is CAISLGQLTGELFF. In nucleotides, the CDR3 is TGTGCCATCAGCCTGGGACAGCTCACCGGGGAGCTGTTTTTT.

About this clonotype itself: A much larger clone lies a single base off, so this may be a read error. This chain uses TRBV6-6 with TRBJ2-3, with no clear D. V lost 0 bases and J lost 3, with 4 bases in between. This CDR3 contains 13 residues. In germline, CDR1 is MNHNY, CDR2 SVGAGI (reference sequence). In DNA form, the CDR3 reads TGTGCCAGCAGTTACTCGAAGACAGATACGCAGTATTTT. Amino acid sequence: CASSYSKTDTQYF.

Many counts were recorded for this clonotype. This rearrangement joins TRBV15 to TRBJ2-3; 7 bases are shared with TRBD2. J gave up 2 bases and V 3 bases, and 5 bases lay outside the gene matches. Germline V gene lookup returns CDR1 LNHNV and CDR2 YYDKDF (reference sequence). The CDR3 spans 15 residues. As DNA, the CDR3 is TGTGCCACCAGCAGCGTTAGCGGGTTCACAGATACGCAGTATTTT. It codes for CATSSVSGFTDTQYF.

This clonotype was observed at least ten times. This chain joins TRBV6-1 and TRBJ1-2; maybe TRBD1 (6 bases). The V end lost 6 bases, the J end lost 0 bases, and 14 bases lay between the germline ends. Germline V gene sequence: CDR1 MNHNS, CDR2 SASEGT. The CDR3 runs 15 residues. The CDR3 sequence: CASRTPGQSNYGYTF. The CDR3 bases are TGTGCCAGCAGAACGCCGGGACAATCTAACTATGGCTACACCTTC.

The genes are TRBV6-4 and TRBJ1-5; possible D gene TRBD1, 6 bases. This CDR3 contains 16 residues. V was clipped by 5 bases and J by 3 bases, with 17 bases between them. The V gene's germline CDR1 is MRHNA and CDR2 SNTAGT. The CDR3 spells CASSPGTPHSNQPQHF. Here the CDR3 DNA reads TGTGCCAGCAGTCCTGGGACACCGCATTCCAATCAGCCCCAGCATTTT.

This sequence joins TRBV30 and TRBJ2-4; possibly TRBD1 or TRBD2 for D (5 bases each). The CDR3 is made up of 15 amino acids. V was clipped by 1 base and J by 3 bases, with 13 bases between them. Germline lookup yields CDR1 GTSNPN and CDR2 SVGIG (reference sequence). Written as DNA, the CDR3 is TGTGCCTGGAGTGGGGACGTATGGGGCAAAAACATTCAGTACTTC. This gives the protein CAWSGDVWGKNIQYF.

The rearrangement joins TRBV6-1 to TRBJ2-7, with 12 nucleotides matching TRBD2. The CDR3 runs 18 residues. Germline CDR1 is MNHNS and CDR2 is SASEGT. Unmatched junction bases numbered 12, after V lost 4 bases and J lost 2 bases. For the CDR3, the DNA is TGTGCCAGCAGTGGATTCACTAGCGGGAGGCCGCCCACCTACGAGCAGTACTTC. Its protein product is CASSGFTSGRPPTYEQYF.

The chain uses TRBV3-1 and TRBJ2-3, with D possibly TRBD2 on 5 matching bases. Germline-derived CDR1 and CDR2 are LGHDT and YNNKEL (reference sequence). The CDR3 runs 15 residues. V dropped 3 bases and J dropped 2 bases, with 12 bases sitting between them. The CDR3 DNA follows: TGTGCCAGCAGCCAGCACCTAGGACTCACAGATACGCAGTATTTT. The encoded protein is CASSQHLGLTDTQYF.

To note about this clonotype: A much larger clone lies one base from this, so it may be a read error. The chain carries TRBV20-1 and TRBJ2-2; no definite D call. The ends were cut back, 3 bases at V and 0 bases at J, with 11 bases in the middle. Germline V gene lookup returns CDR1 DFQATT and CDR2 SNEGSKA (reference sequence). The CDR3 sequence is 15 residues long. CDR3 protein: CSASPAEANTGELFF. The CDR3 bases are TGCAGTGCTAGTCCGGCAGAAGCGAACACCGGGGAGCTGTTTTTT.

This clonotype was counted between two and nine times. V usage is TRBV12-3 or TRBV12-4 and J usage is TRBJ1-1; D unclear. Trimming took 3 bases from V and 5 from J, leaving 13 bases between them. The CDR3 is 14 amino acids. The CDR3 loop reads CASSFGGSGTEAFF. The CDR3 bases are TGTGCCAGCAGTTTTGGAGGGTCGGGAACTGAAGCTTTCTTT.

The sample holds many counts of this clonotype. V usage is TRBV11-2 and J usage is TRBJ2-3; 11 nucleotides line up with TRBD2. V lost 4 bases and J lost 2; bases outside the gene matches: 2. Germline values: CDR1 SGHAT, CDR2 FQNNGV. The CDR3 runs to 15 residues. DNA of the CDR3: TGTGCCAGCAGCTCTAGCGGGAGGCCCACAGATACGCAGTATTTT. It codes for CASSSSGRPTDTQYF.

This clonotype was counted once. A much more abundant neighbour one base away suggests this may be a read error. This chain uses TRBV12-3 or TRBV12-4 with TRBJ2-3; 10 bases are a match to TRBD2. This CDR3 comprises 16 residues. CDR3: CDSSSRSSGRTDTQYF. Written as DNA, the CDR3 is TGTGACAGCAGTTCGCGGTCTAGCGGGAGAACAGATACGCAGTATTTT.

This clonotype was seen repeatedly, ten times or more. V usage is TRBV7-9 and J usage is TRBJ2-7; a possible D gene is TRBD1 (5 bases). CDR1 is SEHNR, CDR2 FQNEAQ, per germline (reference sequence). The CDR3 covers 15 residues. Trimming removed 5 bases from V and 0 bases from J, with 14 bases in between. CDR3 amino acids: CASSPKVRVSYEQYF. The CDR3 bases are TGTGCCAGCAGCCCCAAGGTCAGGGTCTCCTACGAGCAGTACTTC.

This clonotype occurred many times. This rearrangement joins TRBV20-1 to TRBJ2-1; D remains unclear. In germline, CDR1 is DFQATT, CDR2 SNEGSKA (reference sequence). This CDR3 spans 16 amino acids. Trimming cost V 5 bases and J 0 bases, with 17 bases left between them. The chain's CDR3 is CSAPRTSQSSYNEQFF. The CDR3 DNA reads TGCAGTGCTCCTCGGACCAGCCAGAGCTCCTACAATGAGCAGTTCTTC.

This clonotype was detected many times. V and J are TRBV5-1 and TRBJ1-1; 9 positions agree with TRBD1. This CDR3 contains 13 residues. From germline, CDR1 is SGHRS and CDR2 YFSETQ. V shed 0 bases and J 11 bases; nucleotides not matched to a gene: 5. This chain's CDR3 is CASSLARDRAAFF. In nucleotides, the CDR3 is TGCGCCAGCAGCTTGGCCCGGGACAGGGCGGCTTTCTTT.